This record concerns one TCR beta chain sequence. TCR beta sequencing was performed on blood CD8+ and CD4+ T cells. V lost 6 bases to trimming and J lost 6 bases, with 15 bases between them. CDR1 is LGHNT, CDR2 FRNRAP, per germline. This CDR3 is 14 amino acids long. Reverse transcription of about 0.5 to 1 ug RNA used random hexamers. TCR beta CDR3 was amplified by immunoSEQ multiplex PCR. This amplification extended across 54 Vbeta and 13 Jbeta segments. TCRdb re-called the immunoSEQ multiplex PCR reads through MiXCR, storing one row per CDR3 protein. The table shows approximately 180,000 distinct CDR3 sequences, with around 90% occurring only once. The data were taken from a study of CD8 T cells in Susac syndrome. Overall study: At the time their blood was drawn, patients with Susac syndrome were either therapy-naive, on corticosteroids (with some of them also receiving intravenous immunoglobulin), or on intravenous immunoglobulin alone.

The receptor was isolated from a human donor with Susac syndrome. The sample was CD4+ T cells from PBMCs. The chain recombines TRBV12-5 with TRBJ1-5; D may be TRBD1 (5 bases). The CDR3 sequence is CASGRDAGRQPQHF. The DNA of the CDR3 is TGTGCTAGTGGCCGGGACGCGGGACGTCAGCCCCAGCATTTT.